This TCR beta chain was documented in a study of regulatory T cells in long-lasting Graves disease. Trimming shortened V by 2 bases and J by 8 bases, and 12 bases separated the two germline ends. The germline V gene encodes CDR1 MNHEY and CDR2 SMNVEV (reference sequence). The CDR3 extends over 13 amino acids. The sample holds a few counts of this clonotype. Sequencing libraries for TCR beta were prepared with iRepertoire HTBI primers and Arm-PCR of CDR3 regions. TCRdb re-derived calls from the multiplex PCR reads in MiXCR, one entry per CDR3 protein. The sample contains 400,000 to 550,000 distinct CDR3 sequences, just under 15% of which appear only once. Sample time point: newly diagnosed GD, antithyroid drugs for less than 3 months. Generation of the TCR library employed RNA extracted from PBMCs. This sample also belongs to another study, concerning T cells in Graves' hyperthyroidism and ophthalmopathy. Per that study: A lack of ophthalmopathy progression within 18 months defined stable Graves' hyperthyroidism.

The V and J genes are TRBV27 and TRBJ1-1; TRBD1 is a possible D gene (5 bases). This TCR was recovered from a woman aged 25 to 39 with Graves disease. The material sequenced was peripheral blood mononuclear cells (PBMCs), taken at new diagnosis, from a patient treated with antithyroid drugs. The CDR3, as DNA: TGTGCCAGCAGTTTAGAATTTCGGGGGGAAGCTTTCTTT. Protein sequence: CASSLEFRGEAFF.